This T cell receptor (beta chain) is from a study of metastatic and nonmetastatic thyroid tumors. TCRdb re-clonotyped the PCR reads through MiXCR. The sample includes about 22,000 clones, more than 15% of them seen just once. This clone occurred many times. There are 17 residues in the CDR3. The V and J ends lost 3 bases and 2 bases, in that order; junction bases with no gene match: 12. CDR1 is SNHLY, CDR2 FYNNEI, per germline. Among the patients, none had received any treatment before thyroid surgery. This TCR came from a male donor with papillary thyroid cancer or a benign thyroid nodule (not recorded which). Some clones in this sample may be carry-over from other donors' samples. Material: adjacent normal tissue. The chain employs TRBV2 and TRBJ2-5; 7 bases are a match to TRBD2. The CDR3, as DNA: TGTGCCAGCAGTGAGGGAAGAGCGGGGAGGACACAAGAGACCCAGTACTTC. It translates to CASSEGRAGRTQETQYF.